This T cell receptor beta chain was captured by sequencing in a study of early T cells in non-severe SARS-CoV-2 infection. Researchers tagged individual cDNA molecules with unique molecular identifiers. One entry per CDR3 protein, called by TCRdb with MiXCR from the 5' RACE reads. This table holds 40,000 or so distinct CDR3 sequences, approximately 7.2% found once. Germline CDR1 reads LGHDT; CDR2 reads YNNKEL (reference sequence). The V and J ends lost 3 bases and 3 bases, in that order; junction bases with no gene match: 3. The CDR3 is made up of 15 amino acids. General study results and limits: Matching results from VDJdb favored anti-spike CD8 responses, leaving private and CD4 specificities undetected.

This clonotype has more than one count but fewer than ten. The antigen remains undetermined. This material consisted of whole blood, taken at baseline. The chain joins TRBV3-1 to TRBJ2-7; TRBD1 matches 12 bases. The sequence was obtained from an adult who was a healthcare worker with PCR-confirmed SARS-CoV-2 infection or an uninfected control (not recorded which). This CDR3 is CASSQGTGGFYEQYF. As DNA, the CDR3 is TGTGCCAGCAGCCAGGGGACAGGGGGCTTCTACGAGCAGTACTTC.